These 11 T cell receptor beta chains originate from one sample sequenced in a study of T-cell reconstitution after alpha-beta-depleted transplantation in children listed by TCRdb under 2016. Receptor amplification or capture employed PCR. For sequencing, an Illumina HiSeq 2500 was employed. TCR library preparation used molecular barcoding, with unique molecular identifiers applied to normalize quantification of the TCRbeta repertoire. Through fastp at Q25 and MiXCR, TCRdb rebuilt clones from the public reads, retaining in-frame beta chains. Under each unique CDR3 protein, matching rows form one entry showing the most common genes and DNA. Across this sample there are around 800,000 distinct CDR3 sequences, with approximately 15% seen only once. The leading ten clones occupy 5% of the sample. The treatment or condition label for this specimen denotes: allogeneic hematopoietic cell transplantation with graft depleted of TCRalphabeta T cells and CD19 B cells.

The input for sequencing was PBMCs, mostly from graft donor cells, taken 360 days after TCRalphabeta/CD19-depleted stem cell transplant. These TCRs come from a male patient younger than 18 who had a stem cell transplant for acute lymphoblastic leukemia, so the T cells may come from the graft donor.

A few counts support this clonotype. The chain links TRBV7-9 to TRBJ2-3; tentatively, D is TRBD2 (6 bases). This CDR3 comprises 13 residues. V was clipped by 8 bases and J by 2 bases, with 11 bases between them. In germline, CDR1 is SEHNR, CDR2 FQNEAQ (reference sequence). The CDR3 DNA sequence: TGTGCCAGCGGACTATACACCACAGATACGCAGTATTTT. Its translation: CASGLYTTDTQYF.

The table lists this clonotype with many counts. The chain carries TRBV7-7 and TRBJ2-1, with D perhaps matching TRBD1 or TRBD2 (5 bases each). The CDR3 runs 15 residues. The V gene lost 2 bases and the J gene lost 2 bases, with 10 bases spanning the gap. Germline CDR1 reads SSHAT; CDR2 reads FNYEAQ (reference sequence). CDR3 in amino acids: CASSLSRDPYNEQFF. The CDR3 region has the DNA TGTGCCAGCAGCTTAAGTCGGGACCCCTACAATGAGCAGTTCTTC. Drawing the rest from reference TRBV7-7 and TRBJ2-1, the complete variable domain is GAGVSQSPRYKVTKRGQDVTLRCDPISSHATLYWYQQALGQGPEFLTYFNYEAQPDKSGLPSDRFSAERPEGSISTLTIQRTEQRDSAMYRCASSLSRDPYNEQFFGPGTRLTVL.

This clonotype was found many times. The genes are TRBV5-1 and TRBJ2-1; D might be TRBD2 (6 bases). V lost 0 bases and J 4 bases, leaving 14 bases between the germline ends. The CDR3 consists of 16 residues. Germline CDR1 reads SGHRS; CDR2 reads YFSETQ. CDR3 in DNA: TGCGCCAGCAGCTTGGGACCCAGCGGGTATTACAATGAGCAGTTCTTC. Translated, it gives CASSLGPSGYYNEQFF. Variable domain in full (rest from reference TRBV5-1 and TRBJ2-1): KAGVTQTPRYLIKTRGQQVTLSCSPISGHRSVSWYQQTPGQGLQFLFEYFSETQRNKGNFPGRFSGRQFSNSRSEMNVSTLELGDSALYLCASSLGPSGYYNEQFFGPGTRLTVL.

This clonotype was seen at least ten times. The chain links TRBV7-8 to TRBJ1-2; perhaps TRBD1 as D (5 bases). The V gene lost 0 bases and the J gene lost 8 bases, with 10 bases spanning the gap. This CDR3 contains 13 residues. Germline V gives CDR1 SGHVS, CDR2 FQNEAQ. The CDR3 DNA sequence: TGTGCCAGCAGCTTAGCGGGGCATGGCGGCTACACCTTC. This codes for CASSLAGHGGYTF.

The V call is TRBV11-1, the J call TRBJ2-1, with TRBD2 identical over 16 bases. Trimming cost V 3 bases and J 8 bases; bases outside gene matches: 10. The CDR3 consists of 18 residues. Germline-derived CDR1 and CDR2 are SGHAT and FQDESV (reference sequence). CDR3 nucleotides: TGTGCCAGCAGCTTCCCTCCCGGGACTAGCGGGAGGGTGGATGAGCAGTTCTTC. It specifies CASSFPPGTSGRVDEQFF. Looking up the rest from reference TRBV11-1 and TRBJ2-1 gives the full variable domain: EAEVAQSPRYKITEKSQAVAFWCDPISGHATLYWYRQILGQGPELLVQFQDESVVDDSQLPKDRFSAERLKGVDSTLKIQPAELGDSAMYLCASSFPPGTSGRVDEQFFGPGTRLTVL.

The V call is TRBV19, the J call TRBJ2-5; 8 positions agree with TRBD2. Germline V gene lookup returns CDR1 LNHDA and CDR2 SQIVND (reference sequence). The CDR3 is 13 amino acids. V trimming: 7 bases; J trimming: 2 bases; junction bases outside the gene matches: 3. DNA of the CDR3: TGTGCCAGTACGGCTAGCGGGCAAGAGACCCAGTACTTC. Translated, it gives CASTASGQETQYF.

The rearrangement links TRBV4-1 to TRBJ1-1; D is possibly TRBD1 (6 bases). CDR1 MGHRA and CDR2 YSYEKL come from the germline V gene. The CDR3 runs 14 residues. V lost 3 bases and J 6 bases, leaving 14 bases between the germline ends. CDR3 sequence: CASSHKQGFAEAFF. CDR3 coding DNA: TGCGCCAGCAGCCATAAACAGGGCTTCGCTGAAGCTTTCTTT.

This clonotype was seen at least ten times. This chain's CDR3 is CASSLSAGTDTQYF. CDR3 coding DNA: TGCGCCAGCAGCTTGTCCGCGGGCACAGATACGCAGTATTTT. The rearrangement joins TRBV5-1 to TRBJ2-3, with D unresolved. There are 14 residues in the CDR3. Germline V gene sequence: CDR1 SGHRS, CDR2 YFSETQ. The germline V and J ends were trimmed by 1 base and 1 base, with 7 bases remaining between them.

The CDR3, as DNA: TGTGCCAGCTCACCAGCTCCCTTTCTTAACTATGGCTACACCTTC. As protein: CASSPAPFLNYGYTF. The chain recombines TRBV18 with TRBJ1-2; D gene uncertain. The CDR3 sequence is 15 residues long. Trimming removed 2 bases at V and 1 base at J, with 11 bases between. The V gene's germline CDR1 is KGHSH and CDR2 LQKENI.

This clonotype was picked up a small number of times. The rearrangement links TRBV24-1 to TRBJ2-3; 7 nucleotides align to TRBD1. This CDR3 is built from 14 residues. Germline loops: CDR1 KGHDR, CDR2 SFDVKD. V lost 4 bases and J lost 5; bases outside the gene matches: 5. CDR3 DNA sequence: TGTGCCACCAGTGAGACAGGGCCTCGAGATACGCAGTATTTT. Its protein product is CATSETGPRDTQYF.

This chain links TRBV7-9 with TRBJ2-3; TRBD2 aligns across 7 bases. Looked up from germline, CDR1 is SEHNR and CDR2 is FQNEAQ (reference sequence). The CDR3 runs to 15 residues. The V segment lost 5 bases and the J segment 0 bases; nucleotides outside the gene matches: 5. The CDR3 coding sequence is TGTGCCAGCAGCGAGACTAGCTTTAGCACAGATACGCAGTATTTT. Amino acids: CASSETSFSTDTQYF.